The clone carrying this T cell receptor (beta chain) was observed many times. The antigen is unknown. This record comes from a study of CD8+CD57+ T cells in acquired aplastic anemia. Study-level background: DNA per sorted CD4+ or CD8+ sample ranged about 0.17 to 30 ug, averaging roughly 3.5 ug. The average read count for CD4+ cells in healthy donors was 8.5 million to 11 million. Study outcomes and limitations: The number of CD8+ CDR3 sequences shared by patients and controls was approximately 31. Statistical testing detected no significant gap in CD8+ Simpson's diversity between patients and controls.

The use of genomic DNA as template underpinned the TCR beta VDJ and CDR3 profiling. Each CDR3 protein is one row after TCRdb ran MiXCR on the reads. The sample lists about 160,000 distinct CDR3 sequences, approximately 43% occurring once. The CDR3 has 12 amino acids. The V end was cut by 4 bases, the J end by 15 bases, with 16 bases between. CDR1 is SGHAT and CDR2 is FQDESV in the germline V gene (reference sequence). This chain joins TRBV11-1 and TRBJ2-1; D is unclear. The sequence came from a human donor in good health. Sequenced: sorted CD4+, CD8+, or CD8+CD57+ T cells (not recorded which) from PBMCs. Written as DNA, the CDR3 is TGTGCCAGCAGCTCAACGCTTGAACTTCTGTTCTTC. Its translation: CASSSTLELLFF.